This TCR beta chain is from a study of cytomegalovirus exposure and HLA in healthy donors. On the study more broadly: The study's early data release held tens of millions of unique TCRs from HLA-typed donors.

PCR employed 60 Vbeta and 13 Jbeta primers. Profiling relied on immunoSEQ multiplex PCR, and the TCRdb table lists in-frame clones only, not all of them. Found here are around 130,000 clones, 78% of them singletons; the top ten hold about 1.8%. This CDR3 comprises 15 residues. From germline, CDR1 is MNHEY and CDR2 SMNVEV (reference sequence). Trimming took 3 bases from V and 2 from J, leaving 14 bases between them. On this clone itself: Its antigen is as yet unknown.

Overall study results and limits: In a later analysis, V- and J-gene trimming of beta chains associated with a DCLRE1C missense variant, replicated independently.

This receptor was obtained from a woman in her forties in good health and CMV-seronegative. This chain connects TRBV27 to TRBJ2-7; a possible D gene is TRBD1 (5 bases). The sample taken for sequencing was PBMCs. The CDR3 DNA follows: TGTGCCAGCAGTTTCGGGTGGGGCACCACCTACGAGCAGTACTTC. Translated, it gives CASSFGWGTTYEQYF.